Below, one TCR beta chain is given with its context. The CDR3 extends over 17 amino acids. With 0 bases removed from V and 6 bases from J, the gap between germline ends came to 19 bases. Germline V gene sequence: CDR1 SGHNT, CDR2 YYREEE (reference sequence). These data belong to a study of blood T cell repertoires in COVID-19. Study members were between about 18 and 100 years old and lived in about two dozen US regions. Cohorts were based on clinical histories the participants reported. Per the study methods: Nucleated cell counts were estimated from reference gene primer amplification. Sequencing used immunoSEQ multiplex PCR; TCRdb keeps in-frame clones, though not all of them. V and J calls and clone size are as listed in that table; D and trimming were resolved from the DNA. The data show 250,000 to 300,000 clones, with about 86% seen just once and approximately 4.5% held by the top ten.

The chain couples TRBV5-4 to TRBJ2-1; D possibly corresponds to TRBD2 (6 bases). The TCR comes from a man aged 25-45 years with acute COVID-19. Sequencing was carried out using PBMCs or T cells enriched from blood (not recorded which). The CDR3, as DNA: TGTGCCAGCAGCTTGGTTGGTGTACAGGTGGGACTCAATGAGCAGTTCTTC. Translated, it gives CASSLVGVQVGLNEQFF.